This paragraph covers one T cell receptor (beta chain) sequence. Antigen specificity is unknown. The CDR3 is 18 amino acids. Losses at the gene ends were 5 bases for V and 4 bases for J; bases not matched to a gene: 11. The germline V gene encodes CDR1 SGHNT and CDR2 YENEEA. These data belong to a study of T cells in localized non-small cell lung cancer. Study observations and caveats: Longer overall survival was associated with a higher density of T cells in the blood.

Profiled with immunoSEQ multiplex PCR; TCRdb holds only in-frame clones, not every one. The data contain around 8,000 clones, roughly 23% of them singletons. The rearrangement joins TRBV11-3 to TRBJ2-5, with 15 bases identical to TRBD2. This clonotype was sampled from a man aged 35 to 69 with stage III squamous cell lung carcinoma. This sample comprised lung tumor tissue, obtained before any cancer treatment. CDR3 region: CASSILGLAGGRRETQYF. The CDR3 DNA is TGTGCCAGCAGCATATTGGGACTAGCGGGAGGTCGGCGAGAGACCCAGTACTTC.